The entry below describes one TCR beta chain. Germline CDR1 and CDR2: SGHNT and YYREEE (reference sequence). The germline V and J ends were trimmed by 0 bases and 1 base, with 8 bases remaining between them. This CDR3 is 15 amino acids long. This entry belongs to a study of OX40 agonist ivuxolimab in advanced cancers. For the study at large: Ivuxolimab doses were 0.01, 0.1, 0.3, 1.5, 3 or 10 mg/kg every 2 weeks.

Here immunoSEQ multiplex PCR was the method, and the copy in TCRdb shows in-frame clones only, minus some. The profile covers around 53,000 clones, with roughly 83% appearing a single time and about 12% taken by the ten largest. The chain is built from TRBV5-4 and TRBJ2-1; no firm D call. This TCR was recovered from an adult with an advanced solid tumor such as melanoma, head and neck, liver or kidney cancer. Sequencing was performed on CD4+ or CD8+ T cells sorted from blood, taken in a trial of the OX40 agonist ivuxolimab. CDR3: CASSLESASYNEQFF. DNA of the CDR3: TGTGCCAGCAGCTTGGAGTCAGCATCCTACAATGAGCAGTTCTTC.